A selection of T cell receptor beta chains follows, all from one sample in a study of blood T cell repertoires in COVID-19. Measured with immunoSEQ multiplex PCR; TCRdb has only the in-frame clones, and not every one. The sample includes approximately 200,000 clones, 94% of them seen just once. Sample: peripheral blood. The receptors originated from a young man with COVID-19, enrolled during active disease. Both conserved end residues are part of each CDR3. The D gene is left open where the match is weak.

d_call | j_call | v_call | cdr3_aa | cdr3_nt
TRBD1 | TRBJ1-1 | TRBV5-1 | CASSSSTGKNTEAFF | TGCGCCAGCAGCTCGTCGACAGGGAAGAACACTGAAGCTTTCTTT
NA | TRBJ2-1 | TRBV4-2 | CASSQLGGGSSNNEQFF | TGTGCCAGCAGCCAATTGGGGGGAGGTTCATCTAACAATGAGCAGTTCTTC
NA | TRBJ2-2 | TRBV11-3 | CASRAGSGELFF | TGTGCCAGCAGGGCGGGTTCCGGGGAGCTGTTTTTT
NA | TRBJ1-1 | TRBV12-3/TRBV12-4 | CASRFRDTTEAFF | TGTGCCAGCAGATTCCGGGACACCACTGAAGCTTTCTTT
TRBD1 | TRBJ1-1 | TRBV5-1 | CASSISTGGETEAFF | TGCGCCAGCAGCATCTCGACAGGGGGAGAGACTGAAGCTTTCTTT
NA | TRBJ1-1 | TRBV7-3 | CASSSPGGADTEAFF | TGTGCCAGCAGCTCGCCGGGGGGTGCGGACACTGAAGCTTTCTTT
NA | TRBJ2-7 | TRBV27 | CASSLMAGSNGGEQYF | TGTGCCAGCAGTTTAATGGCGGGTTCTAACGGAGGCGAGCAGTACTTC
NA | TRBJ2-1 | TRBV7-3 | CASSGTGWEQFF | TGTGCCAGCAGCGGTACAGGGTGGGAGCAGTTCTTC
NA | TRBJ1-1 | TRBV6-5 | CASSYSGARPEAFF | TGTGCCAGCAGTTACTCGGGGGCCCGGCCAGAAGCTTTCTTT
NA | TRBJ2-5 | TRBV5-4 | CASSRTQETQYF | TGTGCCAGCAGCCGTACTCAAGAGACCCAGTACTTC
NA | TRBJ2-1 | TRBV7-2 | CASSSRGAGGYNEQFF | TGTGCCAGCAGCTCCAGGGGGGCGGGGGGCTACAATGAGCAGTTCTTC
NA | TRBJ1-2 | TRBV6-5 | CASSYSTGGSGYGYTF | TGTGCCAGCAGTTACTCGACGGGGGGCTCGGGCTATGGCTACACCTTC